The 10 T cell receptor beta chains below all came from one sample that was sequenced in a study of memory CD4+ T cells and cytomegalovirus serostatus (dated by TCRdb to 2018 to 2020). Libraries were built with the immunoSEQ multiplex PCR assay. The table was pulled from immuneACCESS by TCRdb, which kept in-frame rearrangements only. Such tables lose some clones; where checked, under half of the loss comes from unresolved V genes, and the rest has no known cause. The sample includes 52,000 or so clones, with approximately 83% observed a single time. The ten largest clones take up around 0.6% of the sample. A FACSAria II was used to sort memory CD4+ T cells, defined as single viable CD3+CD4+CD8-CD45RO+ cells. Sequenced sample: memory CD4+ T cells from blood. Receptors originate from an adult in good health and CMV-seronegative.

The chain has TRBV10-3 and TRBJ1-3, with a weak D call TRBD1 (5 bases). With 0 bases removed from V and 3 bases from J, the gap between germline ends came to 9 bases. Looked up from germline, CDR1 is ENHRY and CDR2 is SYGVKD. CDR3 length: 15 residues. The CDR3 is CAISESSQGGNTIYF. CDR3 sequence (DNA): TGTGCCATCAGTGAGTCGAGCCAGGGTGGAAACACCATATATTTT.

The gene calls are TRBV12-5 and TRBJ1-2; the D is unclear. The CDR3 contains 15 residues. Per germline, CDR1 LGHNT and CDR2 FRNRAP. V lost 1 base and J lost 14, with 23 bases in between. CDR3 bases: TGTGCTAGTGGTTTGGGTCCACTCTTCCCTAAGGATGTTACCTTC. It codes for CASGLGPLFPKDVTF. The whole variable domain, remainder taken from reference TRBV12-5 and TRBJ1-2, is DARVTQTPRHKVTEMGQEVTMRCQPILGHNTVFWYRQTMMQGLELLAYFRNRAPLDDSGMPKDRFSAEMPDATLATLKIQPSEPRDSAVYFCASGLGPLFPKDVTFGSGTRLTVV.

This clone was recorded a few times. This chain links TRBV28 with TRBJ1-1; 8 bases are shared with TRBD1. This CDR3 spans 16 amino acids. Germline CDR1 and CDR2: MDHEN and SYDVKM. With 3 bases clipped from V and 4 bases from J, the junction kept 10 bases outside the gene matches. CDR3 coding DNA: TGTGCCAGCAGTTTTCCCGGACAGGGTAAGAGCACTGAAGCTTTCTTT. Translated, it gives CASSFPGQGKSTEAFF.

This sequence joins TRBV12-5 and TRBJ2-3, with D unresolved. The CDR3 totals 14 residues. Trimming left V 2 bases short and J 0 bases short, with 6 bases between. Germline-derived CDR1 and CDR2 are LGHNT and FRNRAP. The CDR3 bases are TGTGCTAGTGGTTTGTCCGGGAGCACAGATACGCAGTATTTT. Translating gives CASGLSGSTDTQYF.

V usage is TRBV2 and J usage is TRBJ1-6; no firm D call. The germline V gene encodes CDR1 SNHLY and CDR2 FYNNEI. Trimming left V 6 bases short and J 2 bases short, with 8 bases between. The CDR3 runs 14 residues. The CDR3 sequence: CASRGQTYNSPLHF. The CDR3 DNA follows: TGTGCCAGCAGGGGTCAAACCTATAATTCACCCCTCCACTTT.

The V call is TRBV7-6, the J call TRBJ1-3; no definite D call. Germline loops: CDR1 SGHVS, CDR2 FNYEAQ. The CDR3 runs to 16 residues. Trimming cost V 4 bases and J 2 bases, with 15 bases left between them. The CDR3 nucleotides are TGTGCCAGCAGCTCGAGTGCGGGGTTTACTGGAAACACCATATATTTT. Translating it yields CASSSSAGFTGNTIYF. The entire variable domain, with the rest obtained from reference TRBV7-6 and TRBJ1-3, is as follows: GAGVSQSPRYKVTKRGQDVALRCDPISGHVSLYWYRQALGQGPEFLTYFNYEAQQDKSGLPNDRFSAERPEGSISTLTIQRTEQRDSAMYRCASSSSAGFTGNTIYFGEGSWLTVV.

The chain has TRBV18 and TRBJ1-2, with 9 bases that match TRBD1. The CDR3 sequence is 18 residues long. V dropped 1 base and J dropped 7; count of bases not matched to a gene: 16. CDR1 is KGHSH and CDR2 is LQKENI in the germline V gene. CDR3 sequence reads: CASSPLNTGTGTKGGYTF. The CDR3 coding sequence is TGTGCCAGCTCACCACTCAATACCGGGACAGGGACGAAAGGTGGCTACACCTTC.

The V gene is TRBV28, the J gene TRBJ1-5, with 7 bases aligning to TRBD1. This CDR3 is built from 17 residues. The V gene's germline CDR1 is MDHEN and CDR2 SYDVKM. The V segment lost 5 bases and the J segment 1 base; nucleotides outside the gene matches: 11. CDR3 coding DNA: TGTGCCAGCAGTCCCCCCCTCGGACAGGCCAGCAATCAGCCCCAGCATTTT. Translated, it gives CASSPPLGQASNQPQHF. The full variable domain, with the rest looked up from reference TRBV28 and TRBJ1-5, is DVKVTQSSRYLVKRTGEKVFLECVQDMDHENMFWYRQDPGLGLRLIYFSYDVKMKEKGDIPEGYSVSREKKERFSLILESASTNQTSMYLCASSPPLGQASNQPQHFGDGTRLSIL.

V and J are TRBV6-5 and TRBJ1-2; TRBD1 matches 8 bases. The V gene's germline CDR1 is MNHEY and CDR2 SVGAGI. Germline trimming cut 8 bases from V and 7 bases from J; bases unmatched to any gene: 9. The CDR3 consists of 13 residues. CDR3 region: CASVDRGLGGYTF. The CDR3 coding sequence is TGTGCCAGCGTAGACAGGGGTTTAGGTGGCTACACCTTC.

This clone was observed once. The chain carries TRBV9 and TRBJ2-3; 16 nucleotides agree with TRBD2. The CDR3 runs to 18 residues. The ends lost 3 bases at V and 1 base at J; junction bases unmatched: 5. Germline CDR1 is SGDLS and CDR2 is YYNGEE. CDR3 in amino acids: CASSASGTSGGGTDTQYF. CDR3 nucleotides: TGTGCCAGCAGCGCGTCCGGGACTAGCGGGGGGGGCACAGATACGCAGTATTTT.